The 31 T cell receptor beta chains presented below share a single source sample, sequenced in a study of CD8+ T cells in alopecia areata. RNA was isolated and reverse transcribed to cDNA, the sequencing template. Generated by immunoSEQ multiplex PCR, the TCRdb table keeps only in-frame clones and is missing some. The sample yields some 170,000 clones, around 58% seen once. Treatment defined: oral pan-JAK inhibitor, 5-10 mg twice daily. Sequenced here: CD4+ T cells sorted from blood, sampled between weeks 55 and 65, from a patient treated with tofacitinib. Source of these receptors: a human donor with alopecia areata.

DNA for the CDR3: TGTGCCAGCAGTGCAGGGCACGAGCAGTACTTC. Amino acids: CASSAGHEQYF. This rearrangement joins TRBV2 to TRBJ2-7, with D tentatively TRBD1 (5 bases). The germline V gene has CDR1 SNHLY and CDR2 FYNNEI. CDR3 length: 11 amino acids. The V end was cut by 4 bases, the J end by 5 bases, with 6 bases between.

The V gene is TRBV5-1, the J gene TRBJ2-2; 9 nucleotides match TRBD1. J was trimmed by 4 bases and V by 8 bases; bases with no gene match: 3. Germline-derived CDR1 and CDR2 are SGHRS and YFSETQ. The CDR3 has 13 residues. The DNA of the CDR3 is TGCGCCAGTACGACAGGGGGCACCGGGGAGCTGTTTTTT. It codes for CASTTGGTGELFF.

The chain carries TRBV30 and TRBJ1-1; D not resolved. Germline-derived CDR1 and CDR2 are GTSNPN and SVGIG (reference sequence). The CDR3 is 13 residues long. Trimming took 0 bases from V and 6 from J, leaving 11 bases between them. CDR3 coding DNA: TGTGCCTGGAGTGTACAGTCGGATTCTGAAGCTTTCTTT. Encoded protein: CAWSVQSDSEAFF.

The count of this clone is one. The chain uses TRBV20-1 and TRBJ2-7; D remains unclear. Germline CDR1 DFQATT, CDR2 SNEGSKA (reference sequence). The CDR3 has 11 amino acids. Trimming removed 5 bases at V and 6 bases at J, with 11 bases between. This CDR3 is CSADTSGEQYF. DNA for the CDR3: TGCAGTGCTGATACTTCGGGCGAGCAGTACTTC.

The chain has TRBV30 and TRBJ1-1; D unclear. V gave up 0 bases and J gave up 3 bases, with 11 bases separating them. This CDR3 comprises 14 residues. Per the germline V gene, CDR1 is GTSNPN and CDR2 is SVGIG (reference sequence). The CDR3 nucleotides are TGTGCCTGGAGTGTAGTCCCTGGCTACACTGAAGCTTTCTTT. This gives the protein CAWSVVPGYTEAFF. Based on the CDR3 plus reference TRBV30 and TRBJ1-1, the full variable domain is SQTIHQWPATLVQPVGSPLSLECTVEGTSNPNLYWYRQAAGRGLQLLFYSVGIGQISSEVPQNLSASRPQDRQFILSSKKLLLSDSGFYLCAWSVVPGYTEAFFGQGTRLTVV.

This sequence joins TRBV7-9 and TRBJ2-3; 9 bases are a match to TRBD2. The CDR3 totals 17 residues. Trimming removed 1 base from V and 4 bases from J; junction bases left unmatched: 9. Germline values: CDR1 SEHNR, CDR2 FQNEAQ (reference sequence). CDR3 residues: CASSLGDGGGASDTQYF. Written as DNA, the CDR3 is TGTGCCAGCAGCTTAGGTGACGGCGGGGGGGCCTCAGATACGCAGTATTTT. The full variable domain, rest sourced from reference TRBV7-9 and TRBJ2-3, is DTGVSQNPRHKITKRGQNVTFRCDPISEHNRLYWYRQTLGQGPEFLTYFQNEAQLEKSRLLSDRFSAERPKGSFSTLEIQRTEQGDSAMYLCASSLGDGGGASDTQYFGPGTRLTVL.

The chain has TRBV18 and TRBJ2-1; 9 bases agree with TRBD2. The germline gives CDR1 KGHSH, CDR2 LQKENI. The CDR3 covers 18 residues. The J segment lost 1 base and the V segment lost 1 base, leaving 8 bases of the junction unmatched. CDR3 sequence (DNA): TGTGCCAGCTCACCACTAGCGGGGGTGTCGATATCCTACAATGAGCAGTTCTTC. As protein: CASSPLAGVSISYNEQFF.

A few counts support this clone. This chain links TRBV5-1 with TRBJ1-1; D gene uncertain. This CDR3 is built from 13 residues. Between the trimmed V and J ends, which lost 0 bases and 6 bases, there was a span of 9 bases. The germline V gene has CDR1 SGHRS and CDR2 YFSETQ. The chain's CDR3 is CASSLGGRAEAFF. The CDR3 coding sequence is TGCGCCAGCAGCTTGGGGGGAAGAGCTGAAGCTTTCTTT.

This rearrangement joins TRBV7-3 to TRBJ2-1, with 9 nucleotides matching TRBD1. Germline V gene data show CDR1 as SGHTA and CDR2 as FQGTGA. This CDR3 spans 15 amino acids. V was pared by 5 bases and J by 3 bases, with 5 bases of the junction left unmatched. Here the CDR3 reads CASSPRTGDYNEQFF. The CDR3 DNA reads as TGTGCCAGCAGCCCAAGGACAGGGGACTACAATGAGCAGTTCTTC.

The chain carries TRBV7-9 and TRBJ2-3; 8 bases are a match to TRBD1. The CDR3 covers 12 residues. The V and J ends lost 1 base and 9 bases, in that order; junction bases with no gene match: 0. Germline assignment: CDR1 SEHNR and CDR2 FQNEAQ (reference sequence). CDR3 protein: CASSLGQGTQYF. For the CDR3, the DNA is TGTGCCAGCAGCTTAGGACAGGGGACGCAGTATTTT.

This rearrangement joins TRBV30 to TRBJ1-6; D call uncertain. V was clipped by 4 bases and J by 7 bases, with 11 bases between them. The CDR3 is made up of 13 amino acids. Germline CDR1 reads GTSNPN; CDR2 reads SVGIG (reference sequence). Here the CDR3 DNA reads TGTGCCTGGATGGGTCAGTTCAATTCACCCCTCCACTTT. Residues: CAWMGQFNSPLHF. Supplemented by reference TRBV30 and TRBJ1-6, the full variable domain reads SQTIHQWPATLVQPVGSPLSLECTVEGTSNPNLYWYRQAAGRGLQLLFYSVGIGQISSEVPQNLSASRPQDRQFILSSKKLLLSDSGFYLCAWMGQFNSPLHFGNGTRLTVT.

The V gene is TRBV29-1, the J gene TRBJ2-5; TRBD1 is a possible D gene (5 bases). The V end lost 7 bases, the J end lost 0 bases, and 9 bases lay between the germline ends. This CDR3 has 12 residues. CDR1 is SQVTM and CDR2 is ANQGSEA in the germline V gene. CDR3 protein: CSATAYQETQYF. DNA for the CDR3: TGCAGCGCGACAGCCTACCAAGAGACCCAGTACTTC.

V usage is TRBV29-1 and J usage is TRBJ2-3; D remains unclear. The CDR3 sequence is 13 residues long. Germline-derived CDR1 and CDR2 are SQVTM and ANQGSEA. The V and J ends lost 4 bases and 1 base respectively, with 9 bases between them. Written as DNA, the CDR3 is TGCAGCGTTGCTAGGGTTCGCACAGATACGCAGTATTTT. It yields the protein CSVARVRTDTQYF.

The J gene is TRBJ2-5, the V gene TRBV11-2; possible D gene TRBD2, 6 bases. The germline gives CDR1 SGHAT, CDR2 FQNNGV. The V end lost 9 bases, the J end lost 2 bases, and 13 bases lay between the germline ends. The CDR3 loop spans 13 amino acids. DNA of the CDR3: TGTGCCAGTCTAATGGAGGGACAAGAGACCCAGTACTTC. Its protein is CASLMEGQETQYF.

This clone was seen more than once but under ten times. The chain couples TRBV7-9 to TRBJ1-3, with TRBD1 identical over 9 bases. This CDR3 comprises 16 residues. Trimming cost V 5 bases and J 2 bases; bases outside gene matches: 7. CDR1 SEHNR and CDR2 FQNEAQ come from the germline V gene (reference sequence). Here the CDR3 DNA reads TGTGCCAGCAGCCCCACTCGGACAGGGGCTGGAAACACCATATATTTT. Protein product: CASSPTRTGAGNTIYF.

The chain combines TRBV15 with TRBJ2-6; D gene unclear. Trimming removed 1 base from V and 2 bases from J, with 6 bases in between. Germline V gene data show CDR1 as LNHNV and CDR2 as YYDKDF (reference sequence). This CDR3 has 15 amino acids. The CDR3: CATSRGPPGANVLTF. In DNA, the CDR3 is TGTGCCACCAGCAGAGGACCTCCTGGGGCCAACGTCCTGACTTTC.

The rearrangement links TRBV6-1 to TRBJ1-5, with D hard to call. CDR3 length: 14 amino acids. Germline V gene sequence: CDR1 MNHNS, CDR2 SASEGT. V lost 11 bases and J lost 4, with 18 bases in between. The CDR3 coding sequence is TGTGCCGGCCAGAGGGCCCCTGGAAATCAGCCCCAGCATTTT. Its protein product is CAGQRAPGNQPQHF.

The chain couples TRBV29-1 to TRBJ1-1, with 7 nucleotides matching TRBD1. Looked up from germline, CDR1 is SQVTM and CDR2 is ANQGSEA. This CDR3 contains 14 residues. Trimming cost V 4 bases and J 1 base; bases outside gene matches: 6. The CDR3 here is CSVVTGVGNTEAFF. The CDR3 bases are TGCAGCGTTGTCACAGGGGTGGGGAACACTGAAGCTTTCTTT. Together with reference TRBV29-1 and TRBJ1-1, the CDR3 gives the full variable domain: SAVISQKPSRDICQRGTSLTIQCQVDSQVTMMFWYRQQPGQSLTLIATANQGSEATYESGFVIDKFPISRPNLTFSTLTVSNMSPEDSSIYLCSVVTGVGNTEAFFGQGTRLTVV.

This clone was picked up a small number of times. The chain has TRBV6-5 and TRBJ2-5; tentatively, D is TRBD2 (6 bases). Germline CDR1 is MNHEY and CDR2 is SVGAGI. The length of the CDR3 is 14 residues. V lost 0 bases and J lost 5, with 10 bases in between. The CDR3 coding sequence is TGTGCCAGCAGTTACTCCGGGGGTCCCGAGACCCAGTACTTC. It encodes CASSYSGGPETQYF.

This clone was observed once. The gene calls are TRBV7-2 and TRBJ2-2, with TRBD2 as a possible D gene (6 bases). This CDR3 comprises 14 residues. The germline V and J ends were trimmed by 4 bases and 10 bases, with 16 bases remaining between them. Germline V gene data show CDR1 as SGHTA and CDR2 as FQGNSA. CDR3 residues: CASSSTPGGAELFF. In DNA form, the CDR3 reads TGTGCCAGCAGCTCGACCCCCGGGGGTGCGGAGCTGTTTTTT.

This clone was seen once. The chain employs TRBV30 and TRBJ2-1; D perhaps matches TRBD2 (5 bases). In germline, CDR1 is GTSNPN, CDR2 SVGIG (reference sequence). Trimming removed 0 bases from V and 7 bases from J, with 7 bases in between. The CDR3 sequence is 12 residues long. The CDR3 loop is CAWSVRGNEQFF. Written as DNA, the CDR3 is TGTGCCTGGAGTGTTAGAGGGAATGAGCAGTTCTTC.

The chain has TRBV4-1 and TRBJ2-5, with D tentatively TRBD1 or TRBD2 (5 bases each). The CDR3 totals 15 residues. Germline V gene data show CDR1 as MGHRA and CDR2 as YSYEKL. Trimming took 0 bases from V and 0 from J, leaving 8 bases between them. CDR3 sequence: CASSQDPGHQETQYF. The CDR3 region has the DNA TGCGCCAGCAGCCAAGACCCGGGACACCAAGAGACCCAGTACTTC.

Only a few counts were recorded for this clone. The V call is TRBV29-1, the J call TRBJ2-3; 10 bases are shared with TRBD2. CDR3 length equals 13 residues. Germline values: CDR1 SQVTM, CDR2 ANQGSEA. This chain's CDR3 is CIIAGGLTDTQYF. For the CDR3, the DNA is TGCATCATAGCGGGGGGCCTCACAGATACGCAGTATTTT.

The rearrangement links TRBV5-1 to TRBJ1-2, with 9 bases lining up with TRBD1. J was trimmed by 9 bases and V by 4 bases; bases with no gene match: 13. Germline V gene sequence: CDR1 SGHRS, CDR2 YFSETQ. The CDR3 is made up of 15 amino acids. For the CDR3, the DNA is TGCGCCAGCAGCCTGGGGACAGGGACTGTAGTGAGCTACACCTTC. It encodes CASSLGTGTVVSYTF.

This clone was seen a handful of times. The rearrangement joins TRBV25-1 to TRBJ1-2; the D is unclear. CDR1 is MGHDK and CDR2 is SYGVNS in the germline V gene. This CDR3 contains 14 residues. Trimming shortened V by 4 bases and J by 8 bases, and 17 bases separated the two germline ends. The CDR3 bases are TGTGCCAGCAGTGGTACCGGGAACAGCTTCGGCTACACCTTC. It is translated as CASSGTGNSFGYTF.

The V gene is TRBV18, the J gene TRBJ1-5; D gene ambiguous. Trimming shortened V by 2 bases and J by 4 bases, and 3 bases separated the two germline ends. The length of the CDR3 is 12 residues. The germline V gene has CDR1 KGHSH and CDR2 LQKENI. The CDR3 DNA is TGTGCCAGCTCACCAGGGAATCAGCCCCAGCATTTT. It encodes CASSPGNQPQHF. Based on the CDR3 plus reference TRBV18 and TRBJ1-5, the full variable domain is NAGVMQNPRHLVRRRGQEARLRCSPMKGHSHVYWYRQLPEEGLKFMVYLQKENIIDESGMPKERFSAEFPKEGPSILRIQQVVRGDSAAYFCASSPGNQPQHFGDGTRLSIL.

The DNA of the CDR3 is TGTGCCAGCAGTGAACGCGGCTATAACACAGATACGCAGTATTTT. This codes for CASSERGYNTDTQYF. This chain connects TRBV25-1 to TRBJ2-3; no clear D gene. The V gene lost 2 bases and the J gene lost 2 bases, with 11 bases spanning the gap. In germline, CDR1 is MGHDK, CDR2 SYGVNS. The CDR3 runs 15 residues.

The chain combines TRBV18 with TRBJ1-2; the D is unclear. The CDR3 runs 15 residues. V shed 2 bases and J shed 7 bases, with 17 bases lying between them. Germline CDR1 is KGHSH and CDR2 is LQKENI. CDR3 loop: CASSPSAQDSGGYTF. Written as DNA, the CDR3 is TGTGCCAGCTCACCAAGCGCTCAGGACTCGGGTGGCTACACCTTC.

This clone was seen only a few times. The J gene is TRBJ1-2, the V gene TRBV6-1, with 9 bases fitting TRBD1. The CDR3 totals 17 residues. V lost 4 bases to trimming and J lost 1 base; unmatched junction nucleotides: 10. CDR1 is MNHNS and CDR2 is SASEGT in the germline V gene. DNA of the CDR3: TGTGCCAGCAGTGTCGACCCGGGACAGGGATTTAACTATGGCTACACCTTC. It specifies CASSVDPGQGFNYGYTF.

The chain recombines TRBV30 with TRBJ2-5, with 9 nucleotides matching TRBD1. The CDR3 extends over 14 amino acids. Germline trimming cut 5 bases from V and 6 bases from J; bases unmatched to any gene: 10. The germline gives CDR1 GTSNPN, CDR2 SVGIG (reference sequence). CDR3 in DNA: TGTGCCTGGGGGATTCCGGGACAGGGAAAGACCCAGTACTTC. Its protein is CAWGIPGQGKTQYF.

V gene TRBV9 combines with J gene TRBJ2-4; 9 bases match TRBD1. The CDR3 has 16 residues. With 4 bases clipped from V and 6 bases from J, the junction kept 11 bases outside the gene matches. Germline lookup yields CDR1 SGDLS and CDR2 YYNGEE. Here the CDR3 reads CASSNGGQGQGNIQYF. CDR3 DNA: TGTGCCAGCAGCAACGGAGGACAGGGGCAGGGAAACATTCAGTACTTC.